The 28 T cell receptor beta chains listed next were all sequenced from one sample in a study of Tregs in tolerant kidney transplant recipients. The data were produced by immunoSEQ multiplex PCR, yet TCRdb's version contains in-frame clones alone and is incomplete. The sample shows 240,000 or so clones, about 80% of them seen only once. The specimen sequenced was CD4+ T cells from blood. These receptors were collected from a human donor in good health.

Here the CDR3 DNA reads TGCGCCAGCAGTGAGTTGGGGGTAAGGGGAAAGGACTATGGCTACACCTTC. Residues: CASSELGVRGKDYGYTF. The gene calls are TRBV10-2 and TRBJ1-2; D may be TRBD1 (5 bases). This CDR3 contains 17 residues. Germline CDR1 is WSHSY and CDR2 is SAAADI. Trimming pared 1 base from V and 3 bases from J, leaving 18 bases between.

V and J are TRBV19 and TRBJ2-3; possible D gene TRBD1, 6 bases. Germline CDR1 reads LNHDA; CDR2 reads SQIVND (reference sequence). The V end was cut by 7 bases, the J end by 6 bases, with 17 bases between. This CDR3 spans 14 amino acids. The CDR3 region has the DNA TGTGCCAGTATGGACAGATCGACCAGGGATACGCAGTATTTT. The encoded protein is CASMDRSTRDTQYF.

This chain uses TRBV7-9 with TRBJ2-1, with TRBD2 matching 8 bases. The V gene's germline CDR1 is SEHNR and CDR2 FQNEAQ (reference sequence). J gave up 7 bases and V 1 base, and 6 bases lay outside the gene matches. The CDR3 is 15 amino acids. In DNA form, the CDR3 reads TGTGCCAGCAGCTTAGGGGCGGGGGGCCCGAATGAGCAGTTCTTC. Its translation is CASSLGAGGPNEQFF.

The gene calls are TRBV19 and TRBJ2-5; TRBD1 matches 9 bases. The CDR3 has 15 amino acids. J gave up 3 bases and V 5 bases, and 7 bases lay outside the gene matches. The germline CDR1 and CDR2 sequences are LNHDA and SQIVND (reference sequence). As DNA, the CDR3 is TGTGCCAGTAGTTCAACCGGGACAGGGAAAGAGACCCAGTACTTC. Translation gives CASSSTGTGKETQYF. Full variable domain (missing parts from reference TRBV19 and TRBJ2-5): DGGITQSPKYLFRKEGQNVTLSCEQNLNHDAMYWYRQDPGQGLRLIYYSQIVNDFQKGDIAEGYSVSREKKESFPLTVTSAQKNPTAFYLCASSSTGTGKETQYFGPGTRLLVL.

V is TRBV4-1 and J is TRBJ1-5; 8 nucleotides align to TRBD1. V shed 3 bases, J shed 2 bases, and the junction held 6 bases outside the gene matches. The CDR3 length is 16 residues. Germline V gives CDR1 MGHRA, CDR2 YSYEKL. CDR3 sequence (DNA): TGCGCCAGCAGCCAGGCTCAGGGGGCGGGCAATCAGCCCCAGCATTTT. It yields the protein CASSQAQGAGNQPQHF.

CDR3 coding DNA: TGCGCCAGCAGCCAAGCGTCGGGACAGACCTACGAGCAGTACTTC. Residues: CASSQASGQTYEQYF. The V gene is TRBV4-1, the J gene TRBJ2-7; 7 bases line up with TRBD1. Germline CDR1 MGHRA, CDR2 YSYEKL. The CDR3 is 15 residues long. V lost 1 base and J lost 2; bases outside the gene matches: 5.

V gene TRBV6-5 combines with J gene TRBJ1-6; D is unresolved. The CDR3 length is 15 residues. The germline V gene has CDR1 MNHEY and CDR2 SVGAGI. The V end lost 7 bases, the J end lost 2 bases, and 12 bases lay between the germline ends. CDR3 residues: CASTRTETYNSPLHF. The CDR3, as DNA: TGTGCCAGCACCCGAACAGAAACCTATAATTCACCCCTCCACTTT.

V usage is TRBV4-1 and J usage is TRBJ2-7, with 9 nucleotides matching TRBD2. Germline V CDR1 and CDR2: MGHRA, YSYEKL. CDR3 length: 15 amino acids. The V and J ends lost 1 base and 4 bases, in that order; junction bases with no gene match: 5. CDR3 in amino acids: CASSQGRGGGYEQYF. The CDR3 coding sequence is TGCGCCAGCAGCCAAGGGCGGGGGGGTGGTTACGAGCAGTACTTC.

This clone has a single count. The J gene is TRBJ1-5, the V gene TRBV30; possibly TRBD1 for D (5 bases). Germline values: CDR1 GTSNPN, CDR2 SVGIG (reference sequence). Trimming removed 2 bases from V and 4 bases from J, with 12 bases in between. The CDR3 totals 14 residues. This CDR3 reads CAWSRPGRNQPQHF. The CDR3 DNA sequence: TGTGCCTGGAGTCGTCCAGGGCGGAATCAGCCCCAGCATTTT.

V usage is TRBV5-1 and J usage is TRBJ2-2; 10 bases are shared with TRBD2. This CDR3 spans 16 amino acids. The junction had 6 bases not matched to a gene; V was cut back by 4 bases and J by 3 bases. Germline CDR1 reads SGHRS; CDR2 reads YFSETQ. CDR3 bases: TGCGCCAGCAGCCGGGGGACTAGCGAGTACACCGGGGAGCTGTTTTTT. Amino acid sequence: CASSRGTSEYTGELFF.

This clone was counted between two and nine times. The chain has TRBV4-1 and TRBJ2-7; 7 positions match TRBD2. The CDR3 extends over 16 amino acids. Germline V gives CDR1 MGHRA, CDR2 YSYEKL. The V gene end was trimmed by 4 bases and the J gene end by 6 bases; junction bases not matched to a gene: 15. CDR3 amino acids: CASSRFRLAAQGEQYF. CDR3 nucleotides: TGCGCCAGCAGCCGATTCAGACTAGCAGCTCAGGGCGAGCAGTACTTC.

This clone was seen just once. V and J are TRBV6-6 and TRBJ1-1; possibly TRBD1 for D (5 bases). Trimming stripped 5 bases from V and 4 bases from J, with 17 bases between. There are 15 residues in the CDR3. From germline, CDR1 is MNHNY and CDR2 SVGAGI (reference sequence). The CDR3 region is CASSKEAGTTTEAFF. For the CDR3, the DNA is TGTGCCAGCAGTAAGGAGGCGGGGACCACCACTGAAGCTTTCTTT.

The chain couples TRBV19 to TRBJ1-4, with a tentative D call TRBD1 (6 bases). CDR3 size: 14 residues. Deletions cut 6 bases from V and 8 bases from J, with 16 bases between. Germline V CDR1 and CDR2: LNHDA, SQIVND (reference sequence). In nucleotides, the CDR3 is TGTGCCAGTAGGAATCAGGGGTCGGGAGAAAAACTGTTTTTT. Amino acid sequence: CASRNQGSGEKLFF.

The chain couples TRBV5-1 to TRBJ2-2, with D perhaps TRBD1 (6 bases). This CDR3 is 14 amino acids long. Trimming took 2 bases from V and 4 from J, leaving 9 bases between them. Germline V gene lookup returns CDR1 SGHRS and CDR2 YFSETQ. The CDR3 loop reads CASSFRGFTGELFF. CDR3 coding DNA: TGCGCCAGCAGCTTCAGGGGATTCACCGGGGAGCTGTTTTTT.

The chain combines TRBV7-2 with TRBJ1-3; possible D gene TRBD1, 6 bases. The V end was cut by 1 base, the J end by 4 bases, with 14 bases between. This CDR3 spans 16 amino acids. From germline, CDR1 is SGHTA and CDR2 FQGNSA. As DNA, the CDR3 is TGTGCCAGCAGCTTAGATGGCACAGGGACAGGAAACACCATATATTTT. It encodes CASSLDGTGTGNTIYF. Looking up the rest from reference TRBV7-2 and TRBJ1-3 gives the full variable domain: GAGVSQSPSNKVTEKGKDVELRCDPISGHTALYWYRQSLGQGLEFLIYFQGNSAPDKSGLPSDRFSAERTGGSVSTLTIQRTQQEDSAVYLCASSLDGTGTGNTIYFGEGSWLTVV.

This chain uses TRBV6-5 with TRBJ1-5; possible D gene TRBD1, 5 bases. This CDR3 has 16 residues. Per germline, CDR1 MNHEY and CDR2 SVGAGI. The V gene lost 0 bases and the J gene lost 0 bases, with 9 bases spanning the gap. CDR3 nucleotide sequence: TGTGCCAGCAGTTACTCTGGGGGGTATAGCAATCAGCCCCAGCATTTT. As protein: CASSYSGGYSNQPQHF.

V usage is TRBV30 and J usage is TRBJ1-2, with D perhaps matching TRBD1 (5 bases). Trimming stripped 7 bases from V and 8 bases from J, with 17 bases between. Germline assignment: CDR1 GTSNPN and CDR2 SVGIG (reference sequence). This CDR3 is built from 12 residues. The CDR3: CASPGGGEGYTF. CDR3 coding DNA: TGTGCCTCTCCGGGAGGAGGGGAGGGCTACACCTTC. Together with reference TRBV30 and TRBJ1-2, the CDR3 gives the full variable domain: SQTIHQWPATLVQPVGSPLSLECTVEGTSNPNLYWYRQAAGRGLQLLFYSVGIGQISSEVPQNLSASRPQDRQFILSSKKLLLSDSGFYLCASPGGGEGYTFGSGTRLTVV.

This clone was seen a few times. V and J are TRBV6-1 and TRBJ1-2; D unresolved. This CDR3 comprises 15 residues. CDR1 is MNHNS and CDR2 is SASEGT in the germline V gene. With 1 base removed from V and 5 bases from J, the gap between germline ends came to 14 bases. CDR3 region: CASSEVPLGGYGYTF. CDR3 nucleotides: TGTGCCAGCAGTGAAGTCCCCCTGGGAGGGTATGGCTACACCTTC.

The rearrangement links TRBV7-8 to TRBJ1-4; 7 bases are shared with TRBD1. The CDR3 consists of 17 residues. Germline-derived CDR1 and CDR2 are SGHVS and FQNEAQ. V lost 3 bases and J lost 10; bases outside the gene matches: 17. CDR3 nucleotide sequence: TGTGCCAGCAGCTTGAAGCCAGGGACAGATACCTACAGAAAACTGTTTTTT. This translates into CASSLKPGTDTYRKLFF.

The chain carries TRBV7-2 and TRBJ2-3, with D possibly being TRBD2 (6 bases). The ends were cut back, 2 bases at V and 7 bases at J, with 16 bases in the middle. Germline V gene sequence: CDR1 SGHTA, CDR2 FQGNSA. The CDR3 extends over 15 amino acids. The CDR3 DNA is TGTGCCAGCAGCTTACGGTCCGGCGGGGCAAATACGCAGTATTTT. It encodes CASSLRSGGANTQYF.

The genes are TRBV7-8 and TRBJ2-7; no clear D. Germline loops: CDR1 SGHVS, CDR2 FQNEAQ. The CDR3 totals 13 residues. The ends were cut back, 5 bases at V and 5 bases at J, with 13 bases in the middle. The CDR3, as DNA: TGTGCCAGCAGCCCGCTTACTGGGCACGAGCAGTACTTC. This encodes CASSPLTGHEQYF.

The chain combines TRBV29-1 with TRBJ2-7; 10 bases line up with TRBD1. V gave up 4 bases and J gave up 6 bases; unmatched junction bases: 6. This CDR3 is 13 amino acids long. Germline values: CDR1 SQVTM, CDR2 ANQGSEA. The CDR3: CSVVGTGVGEQYF. The DNA of the CDR3 is TGCAGCGTTGTAGGGACAGGGGTGGGCGAGCAGTACTTC.

The chain employs TRBV6-1 and TRBJ2-7; either TRBD1 or TRBD2 may supply D (5 bases each). This CDR3 is 14 amino acids long. CDR1 MNHNS and CDR2 SASEGT come from the germline V gene. V shed 0 bases and J shed 4 bases, with 10 bases lying between them. CDR3 loop: CASSEAGPTYEQYF. Written as DNA, the CDR3 is TGTGCCAGCAGTGAAGCGGGACCGACTTACGAGCAGTACTTC.

The V call is TRBV2, the J call TRBJ2-7; 8 bases match TRBD2. V was clipped by 8 bases and J by 3 bases; unmatched bases: 6. In germline, CDR1 is SNHLY, CDR2 FYNNEI. The length of the CDR3 is 13 residues. The CDR3 DNA reads TGTGCCAGCGAGACGGGGGGGGTCTACGAGCAGTACTTC. The encoded protein is CASETGGVYEQYF.

The CDR3 is CASSNPPPPTGGKGNSPLHF. Written as DNA, the CDR3 is TGCGCCAGCAGTAACCCTCCCCCCCCGACAGGTGGGAAGGGTAATTCACCCCTCCACTTT. The chain employs TRBV10-1 and TRBJ1-6, with a possible D match to TRBD1 (6 bases). This CDR3 is 20 amino acids long. CDR1 is WNHNN and CDR2 is SYGVQD in the germline V gene (reference sequence). V was pared by 5 bases and J by 6 bases, with 29 bases between.

V and J are TRBV6-5 and TRBJ1-2; 8 bases map to TRBD1. The ends lost 7 bases at V and 0 bases at J; junction bases unmatched: 4. The germline gives CDR1 MNHEY, CDR2 SVGAGI. The CDR3 has 14 residues. The CDR3 nucleotides read TGTGCCAGCAACCGACAGGGGACTAACTATGGCTACACCTTC. Protein: CASNRQGTNYGYTF.

The CDR3 is CASSLELGWETQYF. For the CDR3, the DNA is TGTGCCAGCAGCTTGGAATTGGGTTGGGAGACCCAGTACTTC. V gene TRBV5-4 combines with J gene TRBJ2-5; D is uncertain. The CDR3 sequence is 14 residues long. From germline, CDR1 is SGHNT and CDR2 YYREEE (reference sequence). V lost 0 bases and J 5 bases, leaving 11 bases between the germline ends.

The V call is TRBV19, the J call TRBJ1-2; TRBD1 might be the D (6 bases). V was shortened by 4 bases and J by 6 bases, with 21 bases between the two germline ends. This CDR3 has 16 residues. Germline CDR1 is LNHDA and CDR2 is SQIVND (reference sequence). CDR3 nucleotides: TGTGCCAGTAGTAGGGGGCGCGCGGAGGGCCCTGATGGCTACACCTTC. Amino acids: CASSRGRAEGPDGYTF.